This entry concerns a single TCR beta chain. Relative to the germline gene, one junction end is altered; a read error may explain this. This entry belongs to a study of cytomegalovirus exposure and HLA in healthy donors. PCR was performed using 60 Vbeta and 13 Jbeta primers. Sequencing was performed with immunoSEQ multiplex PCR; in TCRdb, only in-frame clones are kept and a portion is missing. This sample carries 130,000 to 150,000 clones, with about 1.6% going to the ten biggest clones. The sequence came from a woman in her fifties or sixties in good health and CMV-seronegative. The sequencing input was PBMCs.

CDR3: CASSPPGYGYTF. The CDR3 DNA sequence: TGTGCCAGCTCCCCACCCGGGTATGGCTACACCTTC. This chain joins TRBV18 and TRBJ1-2; no reliable D call. CDR1 is KGHSH and CDR2 is LQKENI in the germline V gene. The CDR3 is made up of 12 amino acids.